This TCR beta chain emerged from a study of PD-1 blockade in classical Hodgkin lymphoma. Study-wide results and limits: The authors have not defined what causes the repertoire differences, possibly disease activity or prior therapy. According to reports, newly diagnosed patients had lower baseline TCR diversity than healthy donors, and relapsed/refractory patients had lower baseline TCR diversity still. The diversity seen at baseline in complete responders resembled that of newly diagnosed patients. There was a significant rise in CD4+ TCR diversity by C4D1, with no such rise for CD8+.

Every patient was affected by relapse after autologous stem cell transplantation, while exposure to brentuximab vedotin was not uniform. Profiled with immunoSEQ multiplex PCR; TCRdb holds only in-frame clones, not every one. The sample has roughly 97,000 clones; 65% to 85% are singletons. The length of the CDR3 is 14 residues. Germline-derived CDR1 and CDR2 are SGHAT and FQDESV (reference sequence). V dropped 7 bases and J dropped 3 bases, with 12 bases sitting between them. As concerns this clone: Its antigen is unidentified.

Sequenced material: peripheral blood mononuclear cells (PBMCs), taken at baseline. This TCR was sampled from a human donor with classical Hodgkin lymphoma. The V call is TRBV11-1, the J call TRBJ2-2, with unresolved D. This CDR3 reads CASNFNSDTGELFF. Written as DNA, the CDR3 is TGTGCCAGCAATTTCAACAGCGACACCGGGGAGCTGTTTTTT.